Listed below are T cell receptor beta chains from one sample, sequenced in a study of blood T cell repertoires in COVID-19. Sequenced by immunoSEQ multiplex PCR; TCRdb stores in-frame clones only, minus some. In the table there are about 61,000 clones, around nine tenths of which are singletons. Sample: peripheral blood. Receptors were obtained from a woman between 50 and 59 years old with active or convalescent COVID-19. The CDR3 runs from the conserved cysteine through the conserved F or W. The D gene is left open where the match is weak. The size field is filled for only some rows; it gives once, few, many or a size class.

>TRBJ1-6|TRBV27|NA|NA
CASSFRAAFYNSPLHF
TGTGCCAGCAGTTTCAGGGCGGCGTTCTATAATTCACCCCTCCACTTT
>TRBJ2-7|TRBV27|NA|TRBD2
CASSLSPKGTSGRGLYF
TGTGCCAGCAGTTTATCGCCCAAGGGGACTAGCGGGAGGGGGCTGTACTTC
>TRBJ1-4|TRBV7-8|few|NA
CASSSQRTNEKLFF
TGTGCCAGCAGCTCCCAGAGGACTAATGAAAAACTGTTTTTT
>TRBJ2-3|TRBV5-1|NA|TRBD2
CASSLLGLAGVGTDTQYF
TGCGCCAGCAGCTTGTTGGGACTAGCGGGAGTCGGCACAGATACGCAGTATTTT
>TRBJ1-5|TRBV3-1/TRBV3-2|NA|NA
CASSQDPAGASNQPQHF
TGTGCCAGCAGCCAAGATCCGGCAGGGGCCAGCAATCAGCCCCAGCATTTT
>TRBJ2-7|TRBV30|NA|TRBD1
CAWSRGRTGGAGGEQYF
TGTGCCTGGAGCCGTGGGCGGACAGGGGGCGCGGGAGGCGAGCAGTACTTC
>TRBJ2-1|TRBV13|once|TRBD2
CASSLGHGLAGATYNEQFF
TGTGCCAGCAGCTTAGGCCACGGACTAGCGGGAGCAACCTACAATGAGCAGTTCTTC
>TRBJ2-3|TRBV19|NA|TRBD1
CASSIDSGTGTDTQYF
TGTGCCAGTAGTATAGATTCGGGGACAGGGACAGATACGCAGTATTTT
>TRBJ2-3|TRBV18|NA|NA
CASSPSYTDTQYF
TGTGCCAGCTCACCCAGTTACACAGATACGCAGTATTTT
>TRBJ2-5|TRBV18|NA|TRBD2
CASSRGTSGGFMKTQYF
TGTGCCAGCTCACGTGGGACTAGCGGGGGGTTTATGAAGACCCAGTACTTC
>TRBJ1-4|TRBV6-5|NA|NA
CASRTGRVEEKLFF
TGTGCCAGCAGGACCGGCCGGGTCGAGGAAAAACTGTTTTTT
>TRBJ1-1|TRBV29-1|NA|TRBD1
CSVQDRAKNTEAFF
TGCAGCGTTCAGGACAGGGCAAAAAACACTGAAGCTTTCTTT
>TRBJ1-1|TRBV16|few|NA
CASSQSPQTIEAFF
TGTGCCAGCAGCCAATCGCCACAGACAATTGAAGCTTTCTTT
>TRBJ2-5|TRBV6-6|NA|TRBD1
CASSDSGGQETQYF
TGTGCCAGCAGTGATTCAGGGGGCCAAGAGACCCAGTACTTC
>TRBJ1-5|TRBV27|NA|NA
CASSLYGIGNQPQHF
TGTGCCAGCAGTTTATACGGGATCGGCAATCAGCCCCAGCATTTT
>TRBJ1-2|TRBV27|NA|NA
CASSPDTGGYTF
TGTGCCAGCAGCCCTGATACGGGTGGCTACACCTTC
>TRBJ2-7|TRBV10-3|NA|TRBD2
CAISVSQLADPSGEQYF
TGTGCCATCAGTGTATCGCAGCTAGCGGATCCCTCGGGCGAGCAGTACTTC
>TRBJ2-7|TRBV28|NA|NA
CASSPGQSYEQYF
TGTGCCAGCAGCCCCGGACAGAGCTACGAGCAGTACTTC
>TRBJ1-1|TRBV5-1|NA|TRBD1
CASSGDSAEAFF
TGCGCCAGCAGCGGGGACAGTGCTGAAGCTTTCTTT
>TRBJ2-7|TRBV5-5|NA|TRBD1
CASRLRDRGLTPSYEQYF
TGTGCCAGCAGGCTCCGGGACAGGGGGCTTACACCCTCCTACGAGCAGTACTTC
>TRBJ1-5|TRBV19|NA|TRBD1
CASTPWGQGNNQPQHF
TGTGCCAGTACCCCATGGGGACAGGGAAACAATCAGCCCCAGCATTTT
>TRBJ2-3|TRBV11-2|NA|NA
CASSLAFPGSGTDTQYF
TGTGCCAGCAGCTTAGCGTTTCCGGGATCCGGCACAGATACGCAGTATTTT
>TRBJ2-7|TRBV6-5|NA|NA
CASSFPGSSEQYF
TGTGCCAGCAGTTTCCCCGGGTCGAGCGAGCAGTACTTC
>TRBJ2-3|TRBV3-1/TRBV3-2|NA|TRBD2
CASRDSGSTDTQYF
TGTGCCAGCAGGGATAGCGGGAGCACAGATACGCAGTATTTT
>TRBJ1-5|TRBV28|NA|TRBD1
CASSFPDRVNQPQHF
TGTGCCAGCAGTTTCCCGGACAGGGTAAATCAGCCCCAGCATTTT
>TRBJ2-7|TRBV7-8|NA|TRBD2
CASSPLAGEYEQYF
TGTGCCAGCAGCCCTCTAGCGGGAGAGTACGAGCAGTACTTC
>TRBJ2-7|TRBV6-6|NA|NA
CASSPREDVAGEQYF
TGTGCCAGCAGCCCCAGGGAGGATGTAGCAGGGGAGCAGTACTTC
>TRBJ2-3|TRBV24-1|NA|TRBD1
CATSDPRTGRTDTQYF
TGTGCCACCAGTGATCCACGGACAGGACGGACAGATACGCAGTATTTT
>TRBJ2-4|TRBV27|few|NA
CASSFSKGGNIQYF
TGTGCCAGCAGTTTTTCGAAGGGGGGGAACATTCAGTACTTC
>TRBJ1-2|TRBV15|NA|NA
CATSPARGGGYTF
TGTGCCACCAGCCCTGCCAGAGGCGGTGGCTACACCTTC
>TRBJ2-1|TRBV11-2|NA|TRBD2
CASSLETSGTIYFNEQFF
TGTGCCAGCAGCTTAGAAACTAGCGGGACCATTTATTTCAATGAGCAGTTCTTC
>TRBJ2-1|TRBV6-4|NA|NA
CASSDLQEMGGAGYNEQFF
TGTGCCAGCAGTGACCTACAAGAGATGGGAGGAGCGGGTTACAATGAGCAGTTCTTC
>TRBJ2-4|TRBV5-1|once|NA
CASSLDRPQNIQYF
TGCGCCAGCAGCTTGGACAGGCCCCAAAACATTCAGTACTTC
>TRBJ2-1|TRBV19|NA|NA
CASLDRLAEQFF
TGTGCCAGCCTCGATCGCCTAGCGGAGCAGTTCTTC
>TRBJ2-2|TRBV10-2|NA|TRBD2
CASRTSGMEELFF
TGCGCCAGCAGGACTAGCGGGATGGAGGAGCTGTTTTTT
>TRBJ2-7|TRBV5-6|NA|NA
CASSLFRGREQYF
TGTGCCAGCAGCTTGTTCAGGGGACGGGAGCAGTACTTC
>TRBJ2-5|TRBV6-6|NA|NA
CASSSSGLRSLSQYF
TGTGCCAGCAGTTCGTCGGGGTTAAGATCATTGTCCCAGTACTTC
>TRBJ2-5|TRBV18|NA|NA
CASSRSGPQETQYF
TGTGCCAGCTCAAGAAGCGGGCCCCAAGAGACCCAGTACTTC
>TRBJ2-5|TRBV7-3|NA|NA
CASSLNRQETQYF
TGTGCCAGCAGCTTGAACAGGCAAGAGACCCAGTACTTC
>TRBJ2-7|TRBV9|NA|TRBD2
CASSASTSGNPYEQYF
TGTGCCAGCAGCGCATCGACTAGCGGGAACCCCTACGAGCAGTACTTC
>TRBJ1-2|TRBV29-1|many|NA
CSVELLSRDYGYTF
TGCAGCGTTGAACTCCTCTCCAGGGACTATGGCTACACCTTC
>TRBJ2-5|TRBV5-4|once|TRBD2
CASSPGLAGQETQYF
TGTGCCAGCAGCCCGGGACTAGCGGGACAAGAGACCCAGTACTTC
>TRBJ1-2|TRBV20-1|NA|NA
CSASKLQGSGYTF
TGCAGTGCTAGTAAGTTACAGGGCAGTGGCTACACCTTC
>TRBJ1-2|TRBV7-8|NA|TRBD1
CASSYGTGLNYGYTF
TGTGCCAGCAGCTACGGGACAGGATTAAACTATGGCTACACCTTC
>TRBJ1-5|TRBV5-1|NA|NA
CASSLGALPNQPQHF
TGCGCCAGCAGCTTGGGGGCCTTACCGAATCAGCCCCAGCATTTT
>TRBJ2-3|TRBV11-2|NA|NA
CASSPGTDTQYF
TGTGCCAGCAGCCCTGGCACAGATACGCAGTATTTT
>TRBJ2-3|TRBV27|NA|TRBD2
CASSLTSGGTDTQYF
TGTGCCAGCAGTTTAACTAGCGGGGGCACAGATACGCAGTATTTT
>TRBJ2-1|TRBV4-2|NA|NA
CASSQDFTDNNEQFF
TGTGCCAGCAGCCAAGATTTTACAGATAACAATGAGCAGTTCTTC
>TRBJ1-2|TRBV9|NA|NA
CASSVESASPRGYDYGYTF
TGTGCCAGCAGCGTAGAATCCGCCAGTCCGCGCGGATACGACTATGGCTACACCTTC
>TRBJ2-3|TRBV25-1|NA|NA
CASSPLGGDTQYF
TGTGCCAGCAGTCCCCTGGGGGGAGATACGCAGTATTTT
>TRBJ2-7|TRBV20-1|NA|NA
CSARDLVEQYF
TGCAGTGCTAGAGATCTAGTCGAGCAGTACTTC
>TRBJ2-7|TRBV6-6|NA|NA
CASSILGVSYEQYF
TGTGCCAGCAGTATTCTCGGGGTCTCCTACGAGCAGTACTTC
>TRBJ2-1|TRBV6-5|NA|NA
CASSYSDSNEQFF
TGTGCCAGCAGTTACTCAGACAGCAATGAGCAGTTCTTC